This T cell receptor beta chain comes out of a study of identical twins. This clonotype was picked up many times. CDR1 and CDR2 from the germline V gene are SNHLY and FYNNEI. After removal of 2 bases from V and 1 base from J, the junction contained 5 bases not matched to a gene. The CDR3 spans 15 residues. Via MiXCR, TCRdb re-called the 5' RACE reads, giving one row per CDR3 protein. The data show 250,000 to 300,000 distinct CDR3 sequences, with approximately 8.6% seen just once and over 2.5% held by the top ten. These data were also reused for a study on yellow fever vaccine responses in identical twins.

The TCR sequence derives from a woman aged 18-35 years in good health. This chain joins TRBV2 and TRBJ2-7; 7 bases are shared with TRBD1. Sequenced sample: CD8+ T cells sorted from blood. The CDR3 protein is CASSEWAGGSYEQYF. As DNA, the CDR3 is TGTGCCAGCAGTGAATGGGCAGGGGGTTCCTACGAGCAGTACTTC. Based on the CDR3 plus reference TRBV2 and TRBJ2-7, the full variable domain is EPEVTQTPSHQVTQMGQEVILRCVPISNHLYFYWYRQILGQKVEFLVSFYNNEISEKSEIFDDQFSVERPDGSNFTLKIRSTKLEDSAMYFCASSEWAGGSYEQYFGPGTRLTVT.